The TCR beta chain under discussion was sequenced for a study of spatial heterogeneity in lung cancer. Study as a whole: Those follow-up PBMC samples that were available underwent sequencing, at a median interval of roughly 2 years following resection.

This clonotype was counted between two and nine times. Time point: blood at routine non-recurrence follow-up after resection. Unsorted whole RNA samples from tumor, nontumor lung or frozen PBMC were sequenced. Trimming shortened V by 4 bases and J by 1 base, and 10 bases separated the two germline ends. Looked up from germline, CDR1 is SGHTA and CDR2 is FQGNSA. The CDR3 has 14 amino acids. TCRdb reprocessed the 5' RACE reads via MiXCR and lists one record per CDR3 protein. The table lists around 110,000 distinct CDR3 sequences, roughly an eighth of them singletons, with around 16% in the top ten. This sequence originates from a male donor with early-stage non-small cell lung cancer. This specimen was PBMCs, taken at follow-up. This rearrangement joins TRBV7-2 to TRBJ1-1; D gene unclear. The CDR3 here is CASSSGGRNTEAFF. The CDR3 nucleotides read TGTGCCAGCAGCTCCGGAGGAAGGAACACTGAAGCTTTCTTT.